The clone carrying this T cell receptor beta chain was seen repeatedly, ten times or more. Its target is unknown. The cDNA came from 5'RACE with 10-nucleotide random UMIs. MiXCR was run by TCRdb on the 5' RACE reads, yielding one entry per CDR3 protein. The sample consists of more than 45,000 distinct CDR3 sequences, 10% of them appearing once. The unsorted libraries were made from 2 million PBMCs kept at -80 C. This sample was taken from a study of neurological immune-mediated disorders. In germline, CDR1 is SGHRS, CDR2 YFSETQ. The CDR3 runs 17 residues. Trimming removed 4 bases from V and 5 bases from J, with 19 bases in between. Study-level results: Levels of TCR clonal expansion peaked in HTLV-1-associated myelopathy and reached their lowest in multiple sclerosis, under those of healthy controls. Subjects shared no identical expanded-clone CDR3 amino acid sequences, suggesting private TCR-beta repertoires in all groups.

The chain employs TRBV5-1 and TRBJ1-6, with D perhaps TRBD1 (6 bases). The sample taken for sequencing was PBMCs. The TCR comes from a woman aged 40 to 49 with HTLV-1-associated myelopathy (HAM/TSP). The CDR3 sequence is CASSEGGRRSDNSPLHF. As DNA, the CDR3 is TGCGCCAGCAGCGAGGGGGGACGGAGGAGCGATAATTCACCCCTCCACTTT. Combining the CDR3 with reference TRBV5-1 and TRBJ1-6 gives the whole variable domain KAGVTQTPRYLIKTRGQQVTLSCSPISGHRSVSWYQQTPGQGLQFLFEYFSETQRNKGNFPGRFSGRQFSNSRSEMNVSTLELGDSALYLCASSEGGRRSDNSPLHFGNGTRLTVT.